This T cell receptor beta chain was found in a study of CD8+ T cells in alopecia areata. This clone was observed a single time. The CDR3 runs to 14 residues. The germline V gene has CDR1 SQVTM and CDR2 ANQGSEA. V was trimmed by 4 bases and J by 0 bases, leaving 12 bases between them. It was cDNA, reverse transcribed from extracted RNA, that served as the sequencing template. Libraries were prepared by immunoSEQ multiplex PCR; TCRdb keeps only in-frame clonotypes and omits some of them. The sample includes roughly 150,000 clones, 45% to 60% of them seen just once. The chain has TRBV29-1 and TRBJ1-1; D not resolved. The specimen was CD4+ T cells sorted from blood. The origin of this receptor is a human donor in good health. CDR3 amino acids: CSVAKGIMNTEAFF. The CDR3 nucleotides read TGCAGCGTTGCTAAAGGGATTATGAACACTGAAGCTTTCTTT.